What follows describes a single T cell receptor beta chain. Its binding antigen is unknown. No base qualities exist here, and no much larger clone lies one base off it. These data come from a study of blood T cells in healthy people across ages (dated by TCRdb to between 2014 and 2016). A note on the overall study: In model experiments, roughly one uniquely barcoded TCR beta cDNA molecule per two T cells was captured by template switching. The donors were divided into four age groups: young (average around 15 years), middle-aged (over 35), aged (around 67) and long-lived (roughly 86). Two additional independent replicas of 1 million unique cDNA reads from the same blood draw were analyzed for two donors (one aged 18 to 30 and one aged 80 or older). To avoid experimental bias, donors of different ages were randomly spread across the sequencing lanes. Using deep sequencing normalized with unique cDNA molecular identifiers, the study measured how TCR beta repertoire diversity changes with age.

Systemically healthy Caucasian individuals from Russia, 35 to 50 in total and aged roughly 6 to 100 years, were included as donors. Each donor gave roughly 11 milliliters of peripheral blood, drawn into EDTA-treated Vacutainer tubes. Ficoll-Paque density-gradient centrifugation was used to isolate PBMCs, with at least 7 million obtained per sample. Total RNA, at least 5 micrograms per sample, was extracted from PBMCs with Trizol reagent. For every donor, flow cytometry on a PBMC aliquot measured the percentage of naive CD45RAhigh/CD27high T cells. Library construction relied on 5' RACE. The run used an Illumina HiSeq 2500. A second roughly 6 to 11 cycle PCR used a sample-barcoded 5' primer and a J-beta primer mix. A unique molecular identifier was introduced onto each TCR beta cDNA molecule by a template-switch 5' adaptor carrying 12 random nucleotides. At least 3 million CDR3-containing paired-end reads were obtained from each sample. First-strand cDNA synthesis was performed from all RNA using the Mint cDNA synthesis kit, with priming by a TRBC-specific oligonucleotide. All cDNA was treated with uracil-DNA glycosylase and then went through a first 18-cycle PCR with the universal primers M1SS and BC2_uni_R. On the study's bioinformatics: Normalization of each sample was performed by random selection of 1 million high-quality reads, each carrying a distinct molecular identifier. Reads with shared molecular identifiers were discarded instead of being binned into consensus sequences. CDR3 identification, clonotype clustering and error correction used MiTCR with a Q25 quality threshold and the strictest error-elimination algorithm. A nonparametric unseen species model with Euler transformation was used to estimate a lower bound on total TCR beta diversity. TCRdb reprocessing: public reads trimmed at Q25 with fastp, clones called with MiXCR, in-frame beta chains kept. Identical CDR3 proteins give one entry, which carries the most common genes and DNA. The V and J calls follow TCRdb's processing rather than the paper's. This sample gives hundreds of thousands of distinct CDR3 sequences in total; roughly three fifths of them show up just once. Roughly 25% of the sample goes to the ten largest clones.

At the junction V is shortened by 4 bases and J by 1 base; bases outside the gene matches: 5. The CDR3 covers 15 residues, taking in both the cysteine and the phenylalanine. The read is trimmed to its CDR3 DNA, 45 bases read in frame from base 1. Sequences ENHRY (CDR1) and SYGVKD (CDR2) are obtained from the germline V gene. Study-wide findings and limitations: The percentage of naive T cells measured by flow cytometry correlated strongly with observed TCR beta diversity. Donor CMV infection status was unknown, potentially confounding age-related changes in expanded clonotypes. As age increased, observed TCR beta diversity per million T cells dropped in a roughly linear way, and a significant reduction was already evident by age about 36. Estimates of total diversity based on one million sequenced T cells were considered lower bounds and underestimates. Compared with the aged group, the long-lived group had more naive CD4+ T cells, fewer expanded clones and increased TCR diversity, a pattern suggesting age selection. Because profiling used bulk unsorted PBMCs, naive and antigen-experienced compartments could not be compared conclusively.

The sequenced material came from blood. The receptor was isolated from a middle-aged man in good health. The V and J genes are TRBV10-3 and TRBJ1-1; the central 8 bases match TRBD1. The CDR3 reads CAISGAGQGNTEAFF. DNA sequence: TGTGCCATCAGTGGGGCTGGACAGGGGAACACTGAAGCTTTCTTT.